Listed here are 21 T cell receptor beta chains from one sample, sequenced in a study of CD8+CD57+ T cells in acquired aplastic anemia. The use of genomic DNA as template underpinned the TCR beta VDJ and CDR3 profiling. In TCRdb, the reads were re-called with MiXCR into one record per CDR3 protein. The table records about 220,000 distinct CDR3 sequences, 34% of them present only once. What was sequenced was sorted CD4+, CD8+, or CD8+CD57+ T cells (not recorded which) from PBMCs. These TCRs come from a human donor in good health, serving as a control.

In its sample, this clonotype was seen a few times. As DNA, the CDR3 is TGTGCCTGGAAGACAGCAGCTAACTATGGCTACACCTTC. It yields the protein CAWKTAANYGYTF. The chain has TRBV30 and TRBJ1-2, with TRBD1 as a possible D gene (5 bases). The CDR3 has 13 residues. Germline CDR1 GTSNPN, CDR2 SVGIG (reference sequence). The V end was cut by 4 bases, the J end by 0 bases, with 9 bases between.

This clonotype was seen more than once but under ten times. A much larger clone is a single base away; this may be a read error. J is TRBJ1-1 and V is TRBV2; D is perhaps TRBD1 (5 bases). The CDR3 loop spans 12 amino acids. The germline V gene encodes CDR1 SNHLY and CDR2 FYNNEI. DNA for the CDR3: TGTGCCAGCAGTGGAGCCTCAGGCGGGGCTTCCTTT. This gives the protein CASSGASGGASF.

This clonotype was found once. The J gene is TRBJ1-1, the V gene TRBV18; perhaps TRBD1 as D (6 bases). V was pared by 5 bases and J by 4 bases, with 11 bases between. Per the germline V gene, CDR1 is KGHSH and CDR2 is LQKENI. This CDR3 region has 13 residues. CDR3 residues: CASSSGTLTEAFF. CDR3 DNA sequence: TGTGCCAGCTCATCAGGGACACTCACTGAAGCTTTCTTT.

This clonotype was counted at least ten times. This chain uses TRBV20-1 with TRBJ2-6; no definite D call. Between the trimmed V and J ends, which lost 0 bases and 0 bases, there was a span of 6 bases. The germline CDR1 and CDR2 sequences are DFQATT and SNEGSKA (reference sequence). CDR3 length: 15 residues. CDR3 protein: CSAREGLSGANVLTF. DNA of the CDR3: TGCAGTGCTAGAGAAGGCCTCTCTGGGGCCAACGTCCTGACTTTC.

The chain couples TRBV2 to TRBJ1-1; no firm D call. Germline V gives CDR1 SNHLY, CDR2 FYNNEI. V dropped 7 bases and J dropped 8 bases, with 17 bases sitting between them. The CDR3 loop spans 13 amino acids. The CDR3 DNA is TGTGCCAGCACCCCGTCCCCCCACCCGGAAGCTTTCTTT. Translating it yields CASTPSPHPEAFF.

A few counts support this clonotype. V and J are TRBV4-2 and TRBJ1-1; D is undetermined. Per germline, CDR1 LGHNA and CDR2 YNFKEQ. V was shortened by 1 base and J by 1 base, with 16 bases between the two germline ends. This CDR3 has 17 residues. The CDR3 loop is CASSQVGRMEANTEAFF. CDR3 nucleotide sequence: TGTGCCAGCAGCCAAGTAGGGCGGATGGAGGCGAACACTGAAGCTTTCTTT.

This clonotype turned up a few times. V is TRBV6-1 and J is TRBJ2-1; weak D call: TRBD1 (6 bases). V lost 8 bases and J 5 bases, leaving 22 bases between the germline ends. This CDR3 region has 16 residues. CDR1 is MNHNS and CDR2 is SASEGT in the germline V gene. This chain's CDR3 is CASSQITGHKNNEQFF. The CDR3, as DNA: TGTGCCAGCTCCCAAATTACGGGACACAAGAACAATGAGCAGTTCTTC.

This clonotype appeared many times. This chain joins TRBV2 and TRBJ1-1; D unclear. CDR1 and CDR2 from the germline V gene are SNHLY and FYNNEI. Trimming removed 5 bases from V and 4 bases from J, with 23 bases in between. The CDR3 contains 17 residues. The DNA of the CDR3 is TGTGCCAGCAGTCTTGAGAGGACGGCTTCGTTGAGCACTGAAGCTTTCTTT. It is translated as CASSLERTASLSTEAFF.

This clonotype was counted many times. CDR3 sequence reads: CSGTETNTEAFF. The DNA of the CDR3 is TGCAGCGGGACGGAAACCAACACTGAAGCTTTCTTT. The J gene is TRBJ1-1, the V gene TRBV29-1; the D is unclear. CDR1 is SQVTM and CDR2 is ANQGSEA in the germline V gene. Trimming stripped 7 bases from V and 2 bases from J, with 11 bases between. CDR3 length equals 12 residues.

In its sample, this clonotype was seen many times. This chain links TRBV2 with TRBJ1-1; D gene unclear. CDR1 is SNHLY and CDR2 is FYNNEI in the germline V gene. CDR3 length: 13 residues. V shed 6 bases and J shed 2 bases, with 10 bases lying between them. Here the CDR3 DNA reads TGTGCCAGCAGCACAAAGGACAACACTGAAGCTTTCTTT. Protein product: CASSTKDNTEAFF.

The chain carries TRBV14 and TRBJ2-3; TRBD2 matches 11 bases. Germline values: CDR1 SGHDN, CDR2 FVKESK. The V gene end was trimmed by 4 bases and the J gene end by 0 bases; junction bases not matched to a gene: 6. The CDR3 consists of 17 residues. The CDR3 nucleotides are TGTGCCAGCAGCCGAGGGGGACTAGCGGCTAGCACAGATACGCAGTATTTT. Its protein is CASSRGGLAASTDTQYF.

Concerning this clonotype: A much larger clonotype is one base distant, so this may be a read error. As the CDR3 is not closed by the conserved phenylalanine or tryptophan, this likely results from a read error. This chain connects TRBV9 to TRBJ1-4; no firm D call. This CDR3 has 15 amino acids. Per the germline V gene, CDR1 is SGDLS and CDR2 is YYNGEE. Trimming removed 0 bases from V and 0 bases from J, with 6 bases in between. This chain's CDR3 is CASSVDRATNEKLFL. The CDR3, as DNA: TGTGCCAGCAGCGTAGATCGGGCAACTAATGAAAAACTGTTTCTT.

Many counts were recorded for this clonotype. The rearrangement joins TRBV20-1 to TRBJ1-2; D is unresolved. Trimming stripped 5 bases from V and 5 bases from J, with 15 bases between. Germline V gene lookup returns CDR1 DFQATT and CDR2 SNEGSKA (reference sequence). CDR3 length equals 13 residues. DNA for the CDR3: TGCAGTGCTCGGCAGTCTGGTCCTTATGGCTACACCTTC. It translates to CSARQSGPYGYTF.

This clonotype showed up many times. The gene calls are TRBV14 and TRBJ2-7; no reliable D call. This CDR3 is 12 amino acids long. Germline CDR1 and CDR2: SGHDN and FVKESK. Trimming pared 2 bases from V and 8 bases from J, leaving 10 bases between. The CDR3 sequence: CASSQQPRQQYF. The CDR3 region has the DNA TGTGCCAGCAGCCAACAACCGAGGCAGCAGTACTTC. The entire variable domain, with the rest obtained from reference TRBV14 and TRBJ2-7, is as follows: EAGVTQFPSHSVIEKGQTVTLRCDPISGHDNLYWYRRVMGKEIKFLLHFVKESKQDESGMPNNRFLAERTGGTYSTLKVQPAELEDSGVYFCASSQQPRQQYFGPGTRLTVT.

This clonotype was observed a handful of times. The chain has TRBV6-1 and TRBJ1-2; D remains unclear. The CDR3 has 13 residues. Trimming stripped 6 bases from V and 2 bases from J, with 10 bases between. The germline gives CDR1 MNHNS, CDR2 SASEGT. CDR3 in DNA: TGTGCCAGCAGAGCGGACGGGAACTATGGCTACACCTTC. Translation: CASRADGNYGYTF.

A note on this clonotype: This sequence may be a read error, since a much larger clone differs from it by one base. CDR3 nucleotides: TGTGCCAGCAGTCGAAACACCATATATTTT. Translated: CASSRNTIYF. The gene calls are TRBV14 and TRBJ1-3; D gene uncertain. Trimming took off 6 bases at V and 5 bases at J, with 2 bases between the two ends. The length of the CDR3 is 10 residues. Looked up from germline, CDR1 is SGHDN and CDR2 is FVKESK.

This clonotype turned up a few times. The genes are TRBV20-1 and TRBJ1-1; 12 positions agree with TRBD1. Germline V gene data show CDR1 as DFQATT and CDR2 as SNEGSKA (reference sequence). V lost 5 bases to trimming and J lost 2 bases; unmatched junction nucleotides: 9. CDR3 length: 16 residues. Here the CDR3 reads CSAPGQGAGGNTEAFF. For the CDR3, the DNA is TGCAGTGCTCCGGGACAGGGGGCTGGGGGTAACACTGAAGCTTTCTTT.

This clonotype was recorded many times. The chain combines TRBV7-2 with TRBJ1-6; D gene unclear. In germline, CDR1 is SGHTA, CDR2 FQGNSA. The CDR3 sequence is 11 residues long. The V gene lost 1 base and the J gene lost 8 bases, with 0 bases spanning the gap. The CDR3, as DNA: TGTGCCAGCAGCTTAGATTCACCCCTCCACTTT. Translation: CASSLDSPLHF.

This clonotype was picked up many times. This chain uses TRBV9 with TRBJ2-2; unclear D gene. Germline-derived CDR1 and CDR2 are SGDLS and YYNGEE. The CDR3 is made up of 14 amino acids. Trimming left V 3 bases short and J 2 bases short, with 8 bases between. The CDR3 sequence is CASSAMLNTGELFF. The CDR3 DNA sequence: TGTGCCAGCAGCGCGATGCTCAACACCGGGGAGCTGTTTTTT. The full variable domain, in which reference TRBV9 and TRBJ2-2 provide the parts outside the CDR3, is DSGVTQTPKHLITATGQRVTLRCSPRSGDLSVYWYQQSLDQGLQFLIQYYNGEERAKGNILERFSAQQFPDLHSELNLSSLELGDSALYFCASSAMLNTGELFFGEGSRLTVL.

A word on this clonotype: A clone one base away is much larger, so this may be a read error. The V gene is TRBV29-1, the J gene TRBJ2-1; D not resolved. V gave up 5 bases and J gave up 3 bases, with 14 bases separating them. The CDR3 loop spans 14 amino acids. CDR1 and CDR2 from the germline V gene are SQVTM and ANQGSEA. This CDR3 is CSVRYHLDYNEQFF. The CDR3 nucleotides read TGCAGCGTTCGTTATCACCTAGACTACAATGAGCAGTTCTTC.

This clonotype showed up many times. The genes are TRBV19 and TRBJ1-6, with D possibly matching TRBD1 (6 bases). CDR1 and CDR2 from the germline V gene are LNHDA and SQIVND (reference sequence). The germline V and J ends were trimmed by 2 bases and 9 bases, with 11 bases remaining between them. CDR3 length equals 14 residues. CDR3 in DNA: TGTGCCAGTAGTATAATGGGGGGGCCTTCACCCCTCCACTTT. Translating gives CASSIMGGPSPLHF.